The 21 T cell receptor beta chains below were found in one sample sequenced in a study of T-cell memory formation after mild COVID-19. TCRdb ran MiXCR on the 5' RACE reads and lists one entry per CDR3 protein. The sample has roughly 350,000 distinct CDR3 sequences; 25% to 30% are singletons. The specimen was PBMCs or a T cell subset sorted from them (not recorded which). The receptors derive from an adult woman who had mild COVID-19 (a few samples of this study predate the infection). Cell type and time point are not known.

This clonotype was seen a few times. CDR3 in amino acids: CASTMTGGEQYF. CDR3 DNA sequence: TGTGCCAGCACCATGACAGGGGGCGAGCAGTACTTC. The chain uses TRBV7-9 and TRBJ2-7; 9 bases align to TRBD1. The CDR3 contains 12 residues. In germline, CDR1 is SEHNR, CDR2 FQNEAQ (reference sequence). Unmatched junction bases numbered 4, after V lost 7 bases and J lost 6 bases.

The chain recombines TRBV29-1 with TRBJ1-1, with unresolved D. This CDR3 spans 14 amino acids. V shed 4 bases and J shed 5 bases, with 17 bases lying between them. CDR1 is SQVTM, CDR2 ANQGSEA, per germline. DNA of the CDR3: TGCAGCGTTGCTCGGCCAACCGTCGGGACTGAAGCTTTCTTT. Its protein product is CSVARPTVGTEAFF. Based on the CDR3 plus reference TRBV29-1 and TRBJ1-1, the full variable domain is SAVISQKPSRDICQRGTSLTIQCQVDSQVTMMFWYRQQPGQSLTLIATANQGSEATYESGFVIDKFPISRPNLTFSTLTVSNMSPEDSSIYLCSVARPTVGTEAFFGQGTRLTVV.

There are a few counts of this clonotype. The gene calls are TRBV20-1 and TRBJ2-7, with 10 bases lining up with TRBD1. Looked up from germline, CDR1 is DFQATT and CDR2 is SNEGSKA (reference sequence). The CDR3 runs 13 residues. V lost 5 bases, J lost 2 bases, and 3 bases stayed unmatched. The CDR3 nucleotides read TGCAGTGCTTGGGGACAGGGGACCTACGAGCAGTACTTC. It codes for CSAWGQGTYEQYF.

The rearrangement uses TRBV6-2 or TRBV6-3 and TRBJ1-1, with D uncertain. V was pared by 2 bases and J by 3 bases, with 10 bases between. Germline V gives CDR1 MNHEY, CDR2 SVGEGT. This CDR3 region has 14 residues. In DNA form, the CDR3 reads TGTGCCAGCAGTTACAGGAGACTCGACACTGAAGCTTTCTTT. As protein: CASSYRRLDTEAFF.

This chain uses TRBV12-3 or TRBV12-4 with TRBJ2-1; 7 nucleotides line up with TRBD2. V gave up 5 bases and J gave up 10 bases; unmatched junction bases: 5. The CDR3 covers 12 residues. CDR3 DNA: TGTGCCAGCAGTAGAGACGGGGGGGAGCAGTTCTTC. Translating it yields CASSRDGGEQFF.

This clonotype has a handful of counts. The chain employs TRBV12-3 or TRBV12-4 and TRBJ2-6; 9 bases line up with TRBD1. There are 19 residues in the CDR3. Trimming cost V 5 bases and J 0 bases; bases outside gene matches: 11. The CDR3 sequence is CASSPFSGTGNSGANVLTF. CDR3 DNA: TGTGCCAGCAGTCCCTTCTCCGGGACAGGGAACTCTGGGGCCAACGTCCTGACTTTC.

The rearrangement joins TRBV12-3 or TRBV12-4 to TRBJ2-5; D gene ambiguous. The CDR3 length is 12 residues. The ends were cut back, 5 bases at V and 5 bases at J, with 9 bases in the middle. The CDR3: CASSVRWETQYF. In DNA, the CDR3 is TGTGCCAGCAGTGTCCGGTGGGAGACCCAGTACTTC.

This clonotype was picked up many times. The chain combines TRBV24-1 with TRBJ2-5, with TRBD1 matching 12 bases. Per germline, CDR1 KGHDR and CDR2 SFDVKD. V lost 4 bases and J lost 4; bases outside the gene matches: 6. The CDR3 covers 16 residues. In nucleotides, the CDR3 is TGTGCCACCAGTGACCCCGGGACAGGGGGCGGAGAGACCCAGTACTTC. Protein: CATSDPGTGGGETQYF.

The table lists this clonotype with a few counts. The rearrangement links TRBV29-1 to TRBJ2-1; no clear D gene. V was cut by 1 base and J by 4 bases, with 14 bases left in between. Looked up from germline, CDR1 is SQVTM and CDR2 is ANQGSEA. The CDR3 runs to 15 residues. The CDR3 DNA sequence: TGCAGCGTTGAAGGCCTCCTCCTAGGGTACAATGAGCAGTTCTTC. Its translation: CSVEGLLLGYNEQFF.

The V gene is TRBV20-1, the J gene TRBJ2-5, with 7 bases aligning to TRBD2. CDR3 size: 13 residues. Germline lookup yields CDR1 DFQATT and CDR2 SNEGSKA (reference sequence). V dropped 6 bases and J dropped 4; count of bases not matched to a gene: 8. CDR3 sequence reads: CSAGAGPRETQYF. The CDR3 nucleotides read TGCAGTGCGGGAGCGGGGCCCCGAGAGACCCAGTACTTC.

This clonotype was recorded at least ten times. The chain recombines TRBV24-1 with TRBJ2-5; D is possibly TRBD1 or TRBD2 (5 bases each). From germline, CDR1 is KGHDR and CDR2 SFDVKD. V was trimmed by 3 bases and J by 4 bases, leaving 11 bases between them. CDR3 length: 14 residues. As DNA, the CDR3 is TGTGCCACCAGTGATCCTGGGACCGCAGAGACCCAGTACTTC. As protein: CATSDPGTAETQYF.

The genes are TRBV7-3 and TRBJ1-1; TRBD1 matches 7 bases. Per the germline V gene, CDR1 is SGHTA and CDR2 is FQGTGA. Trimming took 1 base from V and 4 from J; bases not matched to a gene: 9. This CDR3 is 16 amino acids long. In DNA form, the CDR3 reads TGTGCCAGCAGCTTAATGCCCGTGGCAGGGGGCACTGAAGCTTTCTTT. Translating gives CASSLMPVAGGTEAFF.

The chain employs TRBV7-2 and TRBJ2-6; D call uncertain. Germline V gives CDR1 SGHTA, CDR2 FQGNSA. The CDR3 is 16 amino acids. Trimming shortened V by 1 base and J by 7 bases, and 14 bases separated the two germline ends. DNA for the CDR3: TGTGCCAGCAGCTTAGACGGCGCTCTTGTCGCCAACGTCCTGACTTTC. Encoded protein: CASSLDGALVANVLTF.

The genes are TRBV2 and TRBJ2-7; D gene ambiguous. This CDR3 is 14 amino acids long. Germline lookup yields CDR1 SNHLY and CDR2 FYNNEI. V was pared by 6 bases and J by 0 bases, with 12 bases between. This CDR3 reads CASRPSGSSYEQYF. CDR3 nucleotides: TGTGCCAGCAGACCGTCGGGTAGCTCCTACGAGCAGTACTTC.

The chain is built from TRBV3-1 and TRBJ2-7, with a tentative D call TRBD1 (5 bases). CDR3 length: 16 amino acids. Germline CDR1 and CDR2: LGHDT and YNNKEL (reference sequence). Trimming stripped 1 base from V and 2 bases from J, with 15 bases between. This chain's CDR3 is CASSQVVDQGTYEQYF. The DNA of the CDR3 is TGTGCCAGCAGCCAAGTAGTCGATCAGGGCACCTACGAGCAGTACTTC.

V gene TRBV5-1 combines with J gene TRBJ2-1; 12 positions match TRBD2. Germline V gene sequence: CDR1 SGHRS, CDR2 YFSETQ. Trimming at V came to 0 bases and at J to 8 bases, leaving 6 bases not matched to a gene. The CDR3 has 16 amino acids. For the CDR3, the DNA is TGCGCCAGCAGCTTGGGGACTAGCGGGAAACGGGATGAGCAGTTCTTC. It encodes CASSLGTSGKRDEQFF. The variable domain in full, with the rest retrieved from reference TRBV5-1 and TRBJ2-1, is KAGVTQTPRYLIKTRGQQVTLSCSPISGHRSVSWYQQTPGQGLQFLFEYFSETQRNKGNFPGRFSGRQFSNSRSEMNVSTLELGDSALYLCASSLGTSGKRDEQFFGPGTRLTVL.

The CDR3, as DNA: TGTGCCAGCAGCCTCGGGACAACGATAAACGAGCAGTACTTC. Protein: CASSLGTTINEQYF. V and J are TRBV5-5 and TRBJ2-7; TRBD1 is a possible D gene (6 bases). With 4 bases removed from V and 5 bases from J, the gap between germline ends came to 16 bases. Germline V gene lookup returns CDR1 SGHKS and CDR2 YYEKEE (reference sequence). The CDR3 spans 14 residues.

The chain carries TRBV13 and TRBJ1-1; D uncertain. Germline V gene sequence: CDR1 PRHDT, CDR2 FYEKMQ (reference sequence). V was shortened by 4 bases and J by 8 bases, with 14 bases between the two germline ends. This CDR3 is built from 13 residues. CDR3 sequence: CASSSQLPGEAFF. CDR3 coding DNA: TGTGCCAGCAGCTCCCAATTGCCGGGAGAAGCTTTCTTT.

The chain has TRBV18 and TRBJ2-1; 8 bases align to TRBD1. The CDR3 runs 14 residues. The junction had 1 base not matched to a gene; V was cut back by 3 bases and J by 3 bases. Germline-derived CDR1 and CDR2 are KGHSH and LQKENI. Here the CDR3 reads CASSPTGVYNEQFF. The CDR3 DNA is TGTGCCAGCTCACCGACAGGGGTCTACAATGAGCAGTTCTTC.

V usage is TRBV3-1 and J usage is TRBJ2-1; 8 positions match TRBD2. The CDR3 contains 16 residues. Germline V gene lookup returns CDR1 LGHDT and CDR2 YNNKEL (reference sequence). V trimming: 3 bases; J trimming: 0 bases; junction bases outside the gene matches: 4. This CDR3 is CASSHSTSGSYNEQFF. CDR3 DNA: TGTGCCAGCAGCCATTCCACTAGCGGCTCCTACAATGAGCAGTTCTTC.

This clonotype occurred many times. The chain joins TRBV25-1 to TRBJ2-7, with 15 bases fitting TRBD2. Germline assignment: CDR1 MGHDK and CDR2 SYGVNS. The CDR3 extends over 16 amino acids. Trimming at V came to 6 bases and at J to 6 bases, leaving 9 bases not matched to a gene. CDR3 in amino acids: CASRAYGLAGGLEQYF. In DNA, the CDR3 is TGTGCCAGCAGGGCATATGGACTAGCGGGAGGGCTCGAGCAGTACTTC.